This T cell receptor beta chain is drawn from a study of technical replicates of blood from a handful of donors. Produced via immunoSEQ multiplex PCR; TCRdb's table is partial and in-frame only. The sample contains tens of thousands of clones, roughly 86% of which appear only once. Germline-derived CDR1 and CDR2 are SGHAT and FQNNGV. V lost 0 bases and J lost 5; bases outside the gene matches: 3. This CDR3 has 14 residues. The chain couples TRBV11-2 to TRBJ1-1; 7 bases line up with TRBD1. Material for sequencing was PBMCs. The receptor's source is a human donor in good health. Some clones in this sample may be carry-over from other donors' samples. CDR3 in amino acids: CASSLDQGGTEAFF. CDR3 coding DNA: TGTGCCAGCAGCTTAGATCAGGGGGGAACTGAAGCTTTCTTT.